Listed below are T cell receptor beta chains from one sample, sequenced in a study of long-term antiretroviral therapy in people with HIV. Profiled with immunoSEQ multiplex PCR; TCRdb holds only in-frame clones, not every one. The table lists roughly 34,000 clones, about four fifths of them singletons, with 3.2% in the top ten. Sequences were derived from unsorted PBMCs, sampled 1.9 years after starting antiretroviral therapy. All receptors derive from a man aged 18 to 30 with HIV. Both conserved end residues are part of each CDR3. D genes are given only for firm matches. For some rows the clone size is stated as once, few or many, or as a class when expanded; others skip it.

len: 13; abundance: .; d_gene: TRBD2; v_gene: TRBV7-6; j_gene: TRBJ2-5; CDR3aa: CASRPGGGETQYF; CDR3nt: TGTGCCAGCCGGCCCGGGGGGGGAGAGACCCAGTACTTC
len: 13; abundance: once; d_gene: TRBD1; v_gene: TRBV6-1; j_gene: TRBJ1-2; CDR3aa: CASSERDSYGYTF; CDR3nt: TGTGCCAGCAGTGAACGGGACAGCTATGGCTACACCTTC
len: 13; abundance: .; d_gene: TRBD1; v_gene: TRBV6-1; j_gene: TRBJ1-1; CDR3aa: CASSLRDRDEAFF; CDR3nt: TGTGCCAGCAGTCTCCGGGACAGAGATGAAGCTTTCTTT
len: 14; abundance: .; d_gene: TRBD2; v_gene: TRBV27; j_gene: TRBJ2-1; CDR3aa: CASALLAAYNEQFF; CDR3nt: TGTGCCAGCGCACTTCTAGCGGCGTACAATGAGCAGTTCTTC
len: 14; abundance: .; d_gene: .; v_gene: TRBV19; j_gene: TRBJ2-2; CDR3aa: CASSKAVNTGELFF; CDR3nt: TGTGCCAGTAGTAAGGCGGTCAACACCGGGGAGCTGTTTTTT
len: 12; abundance: .; d_gene: .; v_gene: TRBV18; j_gene: TRBJ1-1; CDR3aa: CASSPTASEAFF; CDR3nt: TGTGCCAGCTCTCCAACGGCCAGCGAGGCTTTCTTT
len: 13; abundance: .; d_gene: TRBD1; v_gene: TRBV5-1; j_gene: TRBJ2-7; CDR3aa: CASSGGQGNEQYF; CDR3nt: TGCGCCAGCAGCGGTGGACAGGGAAACGAGCAGTACTTC
len: 15; abundance: once; d_gene: TRBD1; v_gene: TRBV5-5; j_gene: TRBJ2-1; CDR3aa: CASSEGQGGYNEQFF; CDR3nt: TGTGCCAGCAGCGAGGGACAGGGAGGCTACAATGAGCAGTTCTTC
len: 12; abundance: .; d_gene: .; v_gene: TRBV28; j_gene: TRBJ1-2; CDR3aa: CASSPRDYGYTF; CDR3nt: TGTGCCAGCAGCCCCCGGGACTATGGCTACACCTTC
len: 13; abundance: .; d_gene: TRBD1; v_gene: TRBV5-1; j_gene: TRBJ2-1; CDR3aa: CASSRDRGDEQFF; CDR3nt: TGCGCCAGCAGCCGAGACAGGGGGGATGAGCAGTTCTTC
len: 14; abundance: .; d_gene: .; v_gene: TRBV7-9; j_gene: TRBJ2-2; CDR3aa: CASRLDRNTGELFF; CDR3nt: TGTGCCAGCAGGCTAGACAGGAACACCGGGGAGCTGTTTTTT
len: 14; abundance: .; d_gene: .; v_gene: TRBV7-6; j_gene: TRBJ2-5; CDR3aa: CASSLDSRGETQYF; CDR3nt: TGTGCCAGCAGCTTAGATAGTAGGGGAGAGACCCAGTACTTC
len: 15; abundance: .; d_gene: .; v_gene: TRBV29-1; j_gene: TRBJ1-4; CDR3aa: CSVSTGVPTNEKLFF; CDR3nt: TGCAGCGTTTCCACCGGGGTTCCAACTAATGAAAAACTGTTTTTT
len: 14; abundance: once; d_gene: .; v_gene: TRBV5-6; j_gene: TRBJ1-6; CDR3aa: CASSLGVLNSPLHF; CDR3nt: TGTGCCAGCAGCTTGGGGGTACTTAATTCACCCCTCCACTTT
len: 14; abundance: .; d_gene: .; v_gene: TRBV2; j_gene: TRBJ1-4; CDR3aa: CASRGGQLVEKLFF; CDR3nt: TGTGCCAGCAGAGGAGGACAGTTAGTGGAAAAACTGTTTTTT
len: 16; abundance: .; d_gene: TRBD1; v_gene: TRBV25-1; j_gene: TRBJ2-7; CDR3aa: CASSDFGTDPSYEQYF; CDR3nt: TGTGCCAGCAGTGATTTCGGGACAGATCCTTCCTACGAGCAGTACTTC
len: 13; abundance: .; d_gene: TRBD1; v_gene: TRBV30; j_gene: TRBJ1-1; CDR3aa: CAWSVLTGTEAFF; CDR3nt: TGTGCCTGGAGTGTCCTGACAGGGACAGAAGCTTTCTTT
len: 14; abundance: .; d_gene: TRBD1; v_gene: TRBV7-2; j_gene: TRBJ2-1; CDR3aa: CASLGQGAYNEQFF; CDR3nt: TGTGCCAGCCTCGGACAGGGGGCATACAATGAGCAGTTCTTC
len: 14; abundance: once; d_gene: .; v_gene: TRBV27; j_gene: TRBJ2-1; CDR3aa: CASSLAGTYNEQFF; CDR3nt: TGTGCCAGCAGTCTAGCCGGGACGTACAATGAGCAGTTCTTC
len: 13; abundance: once; d_gene: TRBD2; v_gene: TRBV29-1; j_gene: TRBJ2-1; CDR3aa: CSATGGSYNEQFF; CDR3nt: TGCAGCGCAACCGGGGGGTCCTACAATGAGCAGTTCTTC
len: 15; abundance: once; d_gene: .; v_gene: TRBV6-6; j_gene: TRBJ1-5; CDR3aa: CASRQNRAGNQPQHF; CDR3nt: TGTGCCAGCAGGCAAAACAGGGCGGGCAATCAGCCCCAGCATTTT
len: 15; abundance: .; d_gene: .; v_gene: TRBV7-9; j_gene: TRBJ2-5; CDR3aa: CASSVRRGGEETQYF; CDR3nt: TGTGCCAGCAGCGTCAGGCGGGGCGGAGAAGAGACCCAGTACTTC
len: 14; abundance: .; d_gene: .; v_gene: TRBV5-1; j_gene: TRBJ2-6; CDR3aa: CASGMSSGANVLTF; CDR3nt: TGCGCCAGCGGCATGAGCTCTGGGGCCAACGTCCTGACTTTC
len: 16; abundance: once; d_gene: .; v_gene: TRBV29-1; j_gene: TRBJ1-6; CDR3aa: CSVKVGGGLDNSPLHF; CDR3nt: TGCAGCGTAAAGGTGGGGGGGGGCCTTGATAATTCACCCCTCCACTTT
len: 13; abundance: .; d_gene: .; v_gene: TRBV14; j_gene: TRBJ2-3; CDR3aa: CASSRQTTDTQYF; CDR3nt: TGTGCCAGCAGCCGACAGACTACAGATACGCAGTATTTT
len: 13; abundance: .; d_gene: TRBD2; v_gene: TRBV7-9; j_gene: TRBJ2-5; CDR3aa: CATSGGAGETQYF; CDR3nt: TGTGCCACTAGCGGGGGGGCCGGGGAGACCCAGTACTTC
len: 14; abundance: .; d_gene: .; v_gene: TRBV19; j_gene: TRBJ2-1; CDR3aa: CASSIKVRAGEQFF; CDR3nt: TGTGCCAGTAGTATAAAAGTAAGAGCGGGTGAGCAGTTCTTC
len: 14; abundance: once; d_gene: TRBD1; v_gene: TRBV7-2; j_gene: TRBJ1-1; CDR3aa: CASSLGWQGVRAFF; CDR3nt: TGTGCCAGCAGCTTAGGCTGGCAGGGGGTTCGAGCTTTCTTT
len: 13; abundance: .; d_gene: TRBD2; v_gene: TRBV5-5; j_gene: TRBJ2-3; CDR3aa: CAAGASGGDTQYF; CDR3nt: TGTGCCGCCGGAGCTAGCGGGGGGGATACGCAGTATTTT
len: 15; abundance: .; d_gene: .; v_gene: TRBV4-1; j_gene: TRBJ2-5; CDR3aa: CASSQVWGHEETQYF; CDR3nt: TGCGCCAGCAGCCAAGTTTGGGGACACGAAGAGACCCAGTACTTC
len: 16; abundance: .; d_gene: .; v_gene: TRBV6-6; j_gene: TRBJ2-2; CDR3aa: CASRTQTPQGGGELFF; CDR3nt: TGTGCCAGCAGAACACAAACTCCACAGGGAGGCGGGGAGCTGTTTTTT
len: 13; abundance: .; d_gene: TRBD1; v_gene: TRBV29-1; j_gene: TRBJ1-2; CDR3aa: CSVERDRGNGYTF; CDR3nt: TGCAGCGTTGAAAGGGACAGGGGCAACGGCTACACCTTC
len: 12; abundance: .; d_gene: .; v_gene: TRBV6-1; j_gene: TRBJ1-2; CDR3aa: CASSEGYYGYTF; CDR3nt: TGTGCCAGCAGTGAAGGGTACTATGGCTACACCTTC
len: 15; abundance: .; d_gene: TRBD1; v_gene: TRBV10-2; j_gene: TRBJ2-3; CDR3aa: CASSPGTEESDTQYF; CDR3nt: TGCGCCAGCAGCCCCGGGACAGAGGAATCAGATACGCAGTATTTT
len: 12; abundance: .; d_gene: .; v_gene: TRBV7-2; j_gene: TRBJ2-5; CDR3aa: CASSLSPETQYF; CDR3nt: TGTGCCAGCAGCTTAAGCCCGGAGACCCAGTACTTC
len: 15; abundance: .; d_gene: .; v_gene: TRBV11-3; j_gene: TRBJ2-2; CDR3aa: CASRSSGTNTGELFF; CDR3nt: TGTGCCAGCAGAAGTAGCGGAACGAACACCGGGGAGCTGTTTTTT
len: 15; abundance: .; d_gene: TRBD2; v_gene: TRBV5-1; j_gene: TRBJ2-1; CDR3aa: CASSQGLASGNEQFF; CDR3nt: TGCGCCAGCAGCCAAGGACTAGCGTCGGGTAATGAGCAGTTCTTC